This T cell receptor beta chain was sequenced during a study of blood T cell repertoires in COVID-19. The repertoire was sequenced with immunoSEQ multiplex PCR; TCRdb's copy has only in-frame clones and lacks some. The table has approximately 150,000 clones, approximately 80% seen once; the top ten hold approximately 5.4%. With V trimmed by 4 bases and J by 6 bases, 9 bases remained unmatched. This CDR3 is built from 16 residues. Germline V lookup: CDR1 SGHRS, CDR2 YFSETQ. This TCR came from a man aged 40-49 years who had recovered from COVID-19. This sequence joins TRBV5-1 and TRBJ2-3, with 12 bases aligning to TRBD1. The material sequenced was PBMCs or T cells enriched from blood (not recorded which). The CDR3 protein is CASSTAGTGGADTQYF. The CDR3 DNA is TGCGCCAGCAGCACCGCCGGGACAGGGGGCGCCGATACGCAGTATTTT.